This is a list of T cell receptor beta chains from one sample in a study of post-analysis software for immune sequencing data. MiXCR, applied by TCRdb to the PCR reads, yields one record per CDR3 protein. In the table there are fewer than 850,000 distinct CDR3 sequences, 30% of which are singletons. Source material: blood. These receptors were taken from a girl under 18 with multiple sclerosis. Both conserved end residues are part of each CDR3. The order of the fields is J gene, D gene, V gene, clone size, CDR3 DNA, CDR3 protein. A D gene is named only where the DNA matches it firmly. Size values are once, few and many counts, or a class for expanded clones, and some rows have none.

J gene: TRBJ2-1; D gene: NA; V gene: TRBV11-2; clone size: few; CDR3 DNA: TGTGCCAGCAGCCCCGGAGGGGGGGCGTTCAATGAGCAGTTCTTC; CDR3 protein: CASSPGGGAFNEQFF
J gene: TRBJ2-4; D gene: NA; V gene: TRBV6-2/TRBV6-3; clone size: many; CDR3 DNA: TGTGCCAGCAGTTCCGGGGGCACCAAAAACATTCAGTACTTC; CDR3 protein: CASSSGGTKNIQYF
J gene: TRBJ2-1; D gene: TRBD2; V gene: TRBV20-1; clone size: few; CDR3 DNA: TGCAGTGCTGGAAAGACTAGCGGAGCGATCTCCTACAATGAGCAGTTCTTC; CDR3 protein: CSAGKTSGAISYNEQFF
J gene: TRBJ2-1; D gene: NA; V gene: TRBV3-1; clone size: few; CDR3 DNA: TGTGCCAGCAGCCCCGGACAGTTTTGGAATGAGCAGTTCTTC; CDR3 protein: CASSPGQFWNEQFF
J gene: TRBJ2-5; D gene: TRBD1; V gene: TRBV7-2; clone size: few; CDR3 DNA: TGTGCCAGCAGCTCCGACAGGGGGCGGGTAGAGACCCAGTACTTC; CDR3 protein: CASSSDRGRVETQYF
J gene: TRBJ2-1; D gene: NA; V gene: TRBV6-5; clone size: NA; CDR3 DNA: TGTGCCAGCAGTTACAGGGGGAGAATTTACAATGAGCAGTTCTTC; CDR3 protein: CASSYRGRIYNEQFF
J gene: TRBJ2-6; D gene: TRBD1; V gene: TRBV12-3/TRBV12-4; clone size: many; CDR3 DNA: TGTGCCAGCACCTTGAGGGGACAGGTGAACTCTGGGGCCAACGTCCTGACTTTC; CDR3 protein: CASTLRGQVNSGANVLTF
J gene: TRBJ2-2; D gene: NA; V gene: TRBV10-3; clone size: NA; CDR3 DNA: TGTGCCATCCAACGGGGCGGTTACACCGGGGAGCTGTTTTTT; CDR3 protein: CAIQRGGYTGELFF
J gene: TRBJ2-5; D gene: NA; V gene: TRBV9; clone size: NA; CDR3 DNA: TGTGCCAGCAGCGCGTCCCAGGGTGGGGAGACCCAGTACTTC; CDR3 protein: CASSASQGGETQYF
J gene: TRBJ2-5; D gene: NA; V gene: TRBV5-4; clone size: NA; CDR3 DNA: TGTGCCAGCAGCTGGATAGGATCCCAAGAGACCCAGTACTTC; CDR3 protein: CASSWIGSQETQYF
J gene: TRBJ2-2; D gene: NA; V gene: TRBV24-1; clone size: once; CDR3 DNA: TGTGCCACCAGTGTTGCCCCCACCGGGGAGCTGTTTTTT; CDR3 protein: CATSVAPTGELFF
J gene: TRBJ2-3; D gene: NA; V gene: TRBV4-1; clone size: NA; CDR3 DNA: TGCGCCAGCAGCCAAGCGCCGACCCCGACGAGCACAGATACGCAGTATTTT; CDR3 protein: CASSQAPTPTSTDTQYF
J gene: TRBJ2-1; D gene: NA; V gene: TRBV20-1; clone size: NA; CDR3 DNA: TGCAGTGCTAGAGACGGGGGGCCCGGGATTTATGAGCAGTTCTTC; CDR3 protein: CSARDGGPGIYEQFF
J gene: TRBJ1-5; D gene: NA; V gene: TRBV7-2; clone size: NA; CDR3 DNA: TGTGCCAGCAGCTCTCCCCGAGGCGGGAATCAGCCCCAGCATTTT; CDR3 protein: CASSSPRGGNQPQHF
J gene: TRBJ1-5; D gene: NA; V gene: TRBV12-3/TRBV12-4; clone size: many; CDR3 DNA: TGTGCCAGCACCCTAGGTCGGGGGAACCAGCCCCAGCATTTT; CDR3 protein: CASTLGRGNQPQHF
J gene: TRBJ2-3; D gene: TRBD2; V gene: TRBV10-1; clone size: many; CDR3 DNA: TGCGCCAGCAGTCAAGCGGGAGAAGTCACAGATACGCAGTATTTT; CDR3 protein: CASSQAGEVTDTQYF
J gene: TRBJ2-3; D gene: NA; V gene: TRBV6-6; clone size: NA; CDR3 DNA: TGTGCCAAAACCCCTTTTGAGGGACCCACAGATACGCAGTATTTT; CDR3 protein: CAKTPFEGPTDTQYF
J gene: TRBJ1-5; D gene: NA; V gene: TRBV2; clone size: NA; CDR3 DNA: TGTGCCAGCAGAAGTGTGATAAGCAATCAGCCCCAGCATTTT; CDR3 protein: CASRSVISNQPQHF
J gene: TRBJ1-1; D gene: NA; V gene: TRBV7-2; clone size: NA; CDR3 DNA: TGTGCCAGCAGCTTAGCTGCGAACAGGGTCTCTGAAGCTTTCTTT; CDR3 protein: CASSLAANRVSEAFF
J gene: TRBJ1-1; D gene: TRBD1; V gene: TRBV12-5; clone size: NA; CDR3 DNA: TGTGCTAGTGGTTTGGTACTAACCGGGACAGGGGGAAGGAGGACTGAAGCTTTCTTT; CDR3 protein: CASGLVLTGTGGRRTEAFF
J gene: TRBJ2-1; D gene: NA; V gene: TRBV7-2; clone size: NA; CDR3 DNA: TGTGCCAGCAGCTTAGATCGTGTTAGTGGTAATGAGCAGTTCTTC; CDR3 protein: CASSLDRVSGNEQFF
J gene: TRBJ1-2; D gene: NA; V gene: TRBV6-2/TRBV6-3; clone size: few; CDR3 DNA: TGTGCCAGCAGCCTCCGAGCGCATGGCTACACCTTC; CDR3 protein: CASSLRAHGYTF
J gene: TRBJ2-7; D gene: TRBD1; V gene: TRBV19; clone size: NA; CDR3 DNA: TGTGCCAGTAGTCCTCGGACAGGGGGGGAACAGTACTTC; CDR3 protein: CASSPRTGGEQYF
J gene: TRBJ2-1; D gene: TRBD2; V gene: TRBV5-5; clone size: once; CDR3 DNA: TGTGCCAGCAGCTTGGCTAGCGGGGTGAGGGAGACCCAGTTCTTC; CDR3 protein: CASSLASGVRETQFF
J gene: TRBJ2-3; D gene: NA; V gene: TRBV29-1; clone size: few; CDR3 DNA: TGCAGCGTTAGAAGGCGGGGGACACGCGAGGATACGCAGTATTTT; CDR3 protein: CSVRRRGTREDTQYF
J gene: TRBJ1-2; D gene: NA; V gene: TRBV2; clone size: few; CDR3 DNA: TGTGCCAGCAGTGAAGCGCGGCGGCTCTACACCTTC; CDR3 protein: CASSEARRLYTF
J gene: TRBJ2-3; D gene: TRBD1; V gene: TRBV24-1; clone size: few; CDR3 DNA: TGTGCCACCAGTGATTCGGACAGGGGGATCATCACAGATACGCAGTATTTT; CDR3 protein: CATSDSDRGIITDTQYF
J gene: TRBJ2-5; D gene: NA; V gene: TRBV15; clone size: NA; CDR3 DNA: TGTGCCACCAGCGGAGGGGTAGAGACCCAGTACTTC; CDR3 protein: CATSGGVETQYF
J gene: TRBJ1-2; D gene: NA; V gene: TRBV28; clone size: NA; CDR3 DNA: TGTGCCAGCAGACCCGGGCTGGCTAACTATGGCTACACCTTC; CDR3 protein: CASRPGLANYGYTF
J gene: TRBJ2-1; D gene: TRBD2; V gene: TRBV11-2; clone size: NA; CDR3 DNA: TGTGCCAGCAGCCACGGACTAGCCGGTTCTCCCTACAATGAGCAGTTCTTC; CDR3 protein: CASSHGLAGSPYNEQFF
J gene: TRBJ2-7; D gene: NA; V gene: TRBV28; clone size: NA; CDR3 DNA: TGTGCCAGCAGTTTAGTGTCCGTTGTGTCGGGCTACGAGCAGTACTTC; CDR3 protein: CASSLVSVVSGYEQYF
J gene: TRBJ2-5; D gene: NA; V gene: TRBV4-1; clone size: few; CDR3 DNA: TGCGCCAGCAGCTCCGGGGTGGTCCAGTACTTC; CDR3 protein: CASSSGVVQYF
J gene: TRBJ2-1; D gene: NA; V gene: TRBV7-9; clone size: NA; CDR3 DNA: TGTGCCAGCAGCTTGGGCGGGGCCGGATGGGATGAGAAGTTCTTC; CDR3 protein: CASSLGGAGWDEKFF
J gene: TRBJ2-1; D gene: NA; V gene: TRBV12-3/TRBV12-4; clone size: NA; CDR3 DNA: TGTGCCAGCAGTTTACTAGTCCCGAACAATGAGCAGTTCTTC; CDR3 protein: CASSLLVPNNEQFF
J gene: TRBJ2-1; D gene: TRBD2; V gene: TRBV29-1; clone size: few; CDR3 DNA: TGCAGCGTTGGTCGGTTTGTAACTAGCGGGAACAATGAGCAGTTCTTC; CDR3 protein: CSVGRFVTSGNNEQFF
J gene: TRBJ1-2; D gene: NA; V gene: TRBV4-2; clone size: NA; CDR3 DNA: TGTGCCAGCAGCCAAGAATGGGGTGCGGGCTACACCTTC; CDR3 protein: CASSQEWGAGYTF
J gene: TRBJ2-1; D gene: NA; V gene: TRBV2; clone size: NA; CDR3 DNA: TGTGCCAGCGCAGGGGACTACAATGAGCAGGTCTTC; CDR3 protein: CASAGDYNEQVF
J gene: TRBJ2-1; D gene: TRBD2; V gene: TRBV7-2; clone size: NA; CDR3 DNA: TGTGCCAGCAGCTTTAGCGGGGGGCCAGAATACAATGAGCAGTTCTTC; CDR3 protein: CASSFSGGPEYNEQFF
J gene: TRBJ1-2; D gene: NA; V gene: TRBV6-1; clone size: NA; CDR3 DNA: TGTGCCAGCATTGGGGCACGTGGTTCTGGGGAGGGGTTCTATGGCTACACCTTC; CDR3 protein: CASIGARGSGEGFYGYTF
J gene: TRBJ1-2; D gene: NA; V gene: TRBV5-1; clone size: NA; CDR3 DNA: TGCGCCAGCAGCTATTTAGGGGACGCCTATGACTACACCTTC; CDR3 protein: CASSYLGDAYDYTF
J gene: TRBJ1-1; D gene: TRBD1; V gene: TRBV10-3; clone size: NA; CDR3 DNA: TGTGCCATCAGTGAGTCGCCACCGGGACAGGGCGCAACTTTCTTT; CDR3 protein: CAISESPPGQGATFF
J gene: TRBJ1-5; D gene: NA; V gene: TRBV27; clone size: few; CDR3 DNA: TGTGCCAGCAGGCCTGGGATCGGGGTTTTGGGCAATCAGCCCCAGCATTTT; CDR3 protein: CASRPGIGVLGNQPQHF
J gene: TRBJ2-3; D gene: TRBD1; V gene: TRBV20-1; clone size: few; CDR3 DNA: TGCAGTGCTAGGGACAGGAGCACAGATACGCAGTATTTT; CDR3 protein: CSARDRSTDTQYF
J gene: TRBJ2-5; D gene: TRBD2; V gene: TRBV4-3; clone size: NA; CDR3 DNA: TGCGCCAGCAGCCAAGTCTCTATAGCGGGAGGGGGAGAGACCCAGTACTTC; CDR3 protein: CASSQVSIAGGGETQYF
J gene: TRBJ2-2; D gene: NA; V gene: TRBV4-3; clone size: NA; CDR3 DNA: TGCGCCAGCAGCCAGGCCCCCGGGATCCGGGGAACCGGGGAGCTGTTTTTT; CDR3 protein: CASSQAPGIRGTGELFF
J gene: TRBJ2-7; D gene: NA; V gene: TRBV6-2/TRBV6-3; clone size: few; CDR3 DNA: TGTGCCAGCAGCCCCACCGGGTGGGCAGACTACGAGCAGTACTTC; CDR3 protein: CASSPTGWADYEQYF
J gene: TRBJ1-2; D gene: TRBD1; V gene: TRBV4-3; clone size: NA; CDR3 DNA: TGCGCCAGCAGCCAAGACCCCGGACAGGGCAACTATGGCTACACCTTC; CDR3 protein: CASSQDPGQGNYGYTF
J gene: TRBJ2-1; D gene: TRBD2; V gene: TRBV20-1; clone size: few; CDR3 DNA: TGCAGTGCTAGAGAGTGGGGAGCGGGAGGGCCCTACAATGAGCAGTTCTTC; CDR3 protein: CSAREWGAGGPYNEQFF
J gene: TRBJ1-1; D gene: NA; V gene: TRBV20-1; clone size: once; CDR3 DNA: TGCAGTGCTAGACACATATCACGGGCTTTCTTT; CDR3 protein: CSARHISRAFF
J gene: TRBJ2-1; D gene: TRBD1; V gene: TRBV20-1; clone size: NA; CDR3 DNA: TGCAGTGCTAGAGGACTGACAGGGGTAACCTACAATGAGCAGTTCTTC; CDR3 protein: CSARGLTGVTYNEQFF